A single sample gave rise to the 5 T cell receptor beta chains below, sequenced in a study of blood T cells in healthy people across ages. Primed by a sample-barcoded 5' primer and a J-beta primer mix, a second PCR proceeded for roughly 6 to 12 cycles. TCRdb re-called the 5' RACE reads with MiXCR, one entry per CDR3 protein. The sample contains about 1.8 million distinct CDR3 sequences, about 49% of which appear only once. Sequencing was carried out using blood. All receptors derive from a woman between 35 and 50 years old in good health.

This chain joins TRBV5-1 and TRBJ2-5; tentatively, D is TRBD1 (6 bases). The germline V gene has CDR1 SGHRS and CDR2 YFSETQ. The CDR3 is 16 amino acids. Trimming took 2 bases from V and 3 from J, leaving 17 bases between them. For the CDR3, the DNA is TGCGCCAGCAGCTTACACCGGGACAACGGAAAAGAGACCCAGTACTTC. The encoded protein is CASSLHRDNGKETQYF.

The V call is TRBV20-1, the J call TRBJ2-1; D not resolved. This CDR3 spans 13 amino acids. Trimming pared 5 bases from V and 7 bases from J, leaving 15 bases between. Germline-derived CDR1 and CDR2 are DFQATT and SNEGSKA (reference sequence). The CDR3 here is CSAVPLGWNEQFF. CDR3 nucleotide sequence: TGCAGTGCTGTCCCCTTAGGGTGGAATGAGCAGTTCTTC.

The CDR3 region has the DNA TGTGCCAGCAGTGAAAGGGGGGGCGTTGAGCAGTACTTC. Its protein product is CASSERGGVEQYF. The V and J genes are TRBV2 and TRBJ2-1; TRBD2 might be the D (7 bases). The end of the DNA aligns better with TRBJ2-7, so the J call may be wrong. The CDR3 spans 13 residues. The V gene's germline CDR1 is SNHLY and CDR2 FYNNEI.

The chain combines TRBV4-1 with TRBJ2-1, with D perhaps TRBD2 (5 bases). With the DNA end fitting TRBJ2-7 better, the J assignment may be wrong. CDR1 and CDR2 from the germline V gene are MGHRA and YSYEKL. The CDR3 loop spans 19 amino acids. The CDR3 DNA follows: TGCGCCAGCAGCCAAGAGAGAGGGCGGTCCAGGTCCACCTACAATGAGCAGTACTTC. As protein: CASSQERGRSRSTYNEQYF.

This clonotype has only one observation. The rearrangement uses TRBV20-1 and TRBJ2-4, with D possibly being TRBD1 or TRBD2 (7 bases each). In germline, CDR1 is DFQATT, CDR2 SNEGSKA (reference sequence). The CDR3 sequence is 10 residues long. V was clipped by 6 bases and J by 15 bases, with 15 bases between them. CDR3 in DNA: TGCAGTGCCGAGCGGGACAGAGGGTACTTC. Translated: CSAERDRGYF.